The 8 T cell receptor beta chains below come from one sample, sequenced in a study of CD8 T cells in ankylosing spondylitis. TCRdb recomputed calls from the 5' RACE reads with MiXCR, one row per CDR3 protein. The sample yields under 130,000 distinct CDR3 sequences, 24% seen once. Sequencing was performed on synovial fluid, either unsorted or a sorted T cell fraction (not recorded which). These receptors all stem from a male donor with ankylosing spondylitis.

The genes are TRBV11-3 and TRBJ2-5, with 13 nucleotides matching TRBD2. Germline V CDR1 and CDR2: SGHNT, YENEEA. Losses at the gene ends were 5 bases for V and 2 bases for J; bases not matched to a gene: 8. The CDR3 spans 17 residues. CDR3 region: CASSQGLAGTLQETQYF. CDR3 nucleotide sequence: TGTGCCAGCAGCCAGGGACTAGCGGGGACCCTTCAAGAGACCCAGTACTTC.

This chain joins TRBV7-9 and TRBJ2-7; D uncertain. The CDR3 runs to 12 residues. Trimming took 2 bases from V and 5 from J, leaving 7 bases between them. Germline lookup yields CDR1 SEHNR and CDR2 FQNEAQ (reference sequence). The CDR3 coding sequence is TGTGCCAGCAGCTTAAACAGCAACGAGCAGTACTTC. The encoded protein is CASSLNSNEQYF.

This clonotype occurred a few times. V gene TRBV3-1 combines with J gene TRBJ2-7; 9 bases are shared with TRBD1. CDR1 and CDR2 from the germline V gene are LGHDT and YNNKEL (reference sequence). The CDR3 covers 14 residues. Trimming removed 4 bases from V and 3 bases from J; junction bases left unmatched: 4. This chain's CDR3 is CASSPGQGHYEQYV. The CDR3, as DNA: TGTGCCAGCAGCCCAGGACAGGGGCACTACGAGCAGTACGTC.

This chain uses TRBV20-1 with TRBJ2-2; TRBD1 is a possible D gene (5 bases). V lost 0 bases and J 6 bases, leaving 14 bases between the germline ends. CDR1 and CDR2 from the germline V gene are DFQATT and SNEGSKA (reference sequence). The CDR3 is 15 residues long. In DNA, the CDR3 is TGCAGTGCTAGAGATAGTGCCAGGGCGGCCGGGGAGCTGTTTTTT. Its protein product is CSARDSARAAGELFF.

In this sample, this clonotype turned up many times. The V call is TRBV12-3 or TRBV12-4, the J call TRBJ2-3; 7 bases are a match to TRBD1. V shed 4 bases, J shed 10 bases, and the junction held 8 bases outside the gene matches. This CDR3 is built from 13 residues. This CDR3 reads CASSSLTGAAQYF. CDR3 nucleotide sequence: TGTGCCAGCAGTTCGCTCACAGGGGCGGCGCAGTATTTT.

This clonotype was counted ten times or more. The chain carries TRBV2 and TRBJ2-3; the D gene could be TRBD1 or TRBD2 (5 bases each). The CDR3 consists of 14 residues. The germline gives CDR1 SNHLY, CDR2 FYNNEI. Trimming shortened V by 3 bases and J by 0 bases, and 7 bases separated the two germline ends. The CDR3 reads CASSEGVSTDTQYF. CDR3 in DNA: TGTGCCAGCAGTGAGGGGGTTAGCACAGATACGCAGTATTTT.

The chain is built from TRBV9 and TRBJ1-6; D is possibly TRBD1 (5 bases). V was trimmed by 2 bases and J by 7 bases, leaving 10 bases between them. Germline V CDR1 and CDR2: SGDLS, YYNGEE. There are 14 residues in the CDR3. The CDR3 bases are TGTGCCAGCAGCGTGGGGTGGGGCAATTCACCCCTCCACTTT. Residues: CASSVGWGNSPLHF.

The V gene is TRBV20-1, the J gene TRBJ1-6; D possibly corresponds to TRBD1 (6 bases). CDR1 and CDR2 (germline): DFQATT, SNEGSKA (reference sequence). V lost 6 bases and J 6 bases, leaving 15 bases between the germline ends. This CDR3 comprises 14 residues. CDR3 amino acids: CSAPKRGANSPLHF. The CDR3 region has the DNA TGCAGTGCCCCGAAGAGGGGGGCTAATTCACCCCTCCACTTT.